This T cell receptor (beta chain) derives from a study of T cell clones after liver transplantation. As for the study in general: Tolerant meant at least one year fully off immunosuppression without liver enzymes above twice normal.

In the case of this clone: Antigen unknown.

Sequenced by immunoSEQ multiplex PCR; TCRdb stores in-frame clones only, minus some. The sample lists around 70,000 clones, 80% to 95% occurring once. Study-wide points: A significant post-transplant drop in circulating graft-donor-reactive CD4 TCRbeta sequences occurred in most of the 8 subjects.

The CDR3 loop spans 16 amino acids. V lost 1 base and J 0 bases, leaving 11 bases between the germline ends. Germline V CDR1 and CDR2: SGHVS, FNYEAQ. V gene TRBV7-6 combines with J gene TRBJ2-3; D gene unclear. This receptor was taken from a human patient who received a liver transplant. Some T cells may trace back to the graft donor. The sequenced sample was CD4+ T cells from blood, obtained approximately 26 months after liver transplant. Written as DNA, the CDR3 is TGTGCCAGCAGCTTAGGGGTAGGAACTAGCACAGATACGCAGTATTTT. This encodes CASSLGVGTSTDTQYF.